The text below deals with one TCR beta chain. No antigen is known for it. With 5 bases removed from V and 1 base from J, the gap between germline ends came to 17 bases. This CDR3 is 16 amino acids long. The germline gives CDR1 SGHTA, CDR2 FQGNSA. The assay was immunoSEQ multiplex PCR, and TCRdb's table has in-frame clones only and misses some. The sample has tens of thousands of clones, about 87% seen once. These data originate in a study of OX40 agonist ivuxolimab in advanced cancers. Turning to the study itself: In three patients, partial responses were observed, one with hepatocellular carcinoma and two with cutaneous melanoma.

The study, taken as a whole, reports: CD8+ T cells were the subset that, on average, had more expanded clones than CD4+. Some of the lowest clonal expansion was seen in partial responders at 0.1-3.0 mg/kg.

The TCR sequence derives from an adult with an advanced solid tumor such as melanoma, head and neck, liver or kidney cancer. This material consisted of CD4+ or CD8+ T cells sorted from blood, taken in a trial of the OX40 agonist ivuxolimab. The chain joins TRBV7-2 to TRBJ1-2; tentatively, D is TRBD1 (6 bases). The CDR3 bases are TGTGCCAGCAGCCCTCGGACAGTCCCTGGTAACTATGGCTACACCTTC. Amino acids: CASSPRTVPGNYGYTF.